Below are 25 T cell receptor beta chains sequenced from a single sample in a study of cytomegalovirus exposure and HLA in healthy donors. 60 Vbeta and 13 Jbeta primers were used in PCR. Repertoires were generated with immunoSEQ multiplex PCR, while TCRdb's copy carries only in-frame clones and drops some. The table has under 200,000 clones, approximately 81% seen once. What was sequenced was PBMCs. Receptor source: a young man in good health and CMV-seronegative.

The chain recombines TRBV7-9 with TRBJ1-2; 7 bases align to TRBD1. Germline V gene data show CDR1 as SEHNR and CDR2 as FQNEAQ (reference sequence). V lost 5 bases to trimming and J lost 8 bases; unmatched junction nucleotides: 8. The CDR3 is 13 residues long. CDR3 region: CASSPMPGGGYTF. The CDR3, as DNA: TGTGCCAGCAGCCCGATGCCAGGGGGAGGCTACACCTTC. Full variable domain (rest looked up from reference TRBV7-9 and TRBJ1-2): DTGVSQNPRHKITKRGQNVTFRCDPISEHNRLYWYRQTLGQGPEFLTYFQNEAQLEKSRLLSDRFSAERPKGSFSTLEIQRTEQGDSAMYLCASSPMPGGGYTFGSGTRLTVV.

Worth noting for this clone: A read error may produce the germline difference seen at one junction end. The chain couples TRBV7-9 to TRBJ1-2; D may be TRBD1 (6 bases). The CDR3 extends over 15 amino acids. Germline assignment: CDR1 SEHNR and CDR2 FQNEAQ (reference sequence). CDR3 residues: CSSSLEAGANYGYTF. CDR3 coding DNA: TGTTCCAGCAGCTTAGAGGCAGGGGCGAACTATGGCTACACCTTC.

The chain recombines TRBV6-1 with TRBJ2-7; 7 bases line up with TRBD2. Germline V lookup: CDR1 MNHNS, CDR2 SASEGT. Losses at the gene ends were 4 bases for V and 3 bases for J; bases not matched to a gene: 0. This CDR3 comprises 12 residues. The CDR3 coding sequence is TGTGCCAGCAGTGGGGAGGGCTACGAGCAGTACTTC. It translates to CASSGEGYEQYF.

This clone has a handful of counts. This chain connects TRBV30 to TRBJ1-5; 9 nucleotides agree with TRBD1. The germline CDR1 and CDR2 sequences are GTSNPN and SVGIG (reference sequence). This CDR3 has 14 residues. Losses at the gene ends were 1 base for V and 2 bases for J; bases not matched to a gene: 0. The chain's CDR3 is CAWSDRGRNQPQHF. CDR3 bases: TGTGCCTGGAGTGACAGGGGGCGCAATCAGCCCCAGCATTTT.

J is TRBJ2-1 and V is TRBV5-5, with TRBD2 matching over 11 bases. The V gene's germline CDR1 is SGHKS and CDR2 YYEKEE (reference sequence). CDR3 length: 14 amino acids. The V segment lost 3 bases and the J segment 4 bases; nucleotides outside the gene matches: 0. CDR3 DNA sequence: TGTGCCAGCAGCTGGACTAGCGGGTACAATGAGCAGTTCTTC. Its translation is CASSWTSGYNEQFF. The complete variable domain, with remaining parts taken from reference TRBV5-5 and TRBJ2-1, reads DAGVTQSPTHLIKTRGQQVTLRCSPISGHKSVSWYQQVLGQGPQFIFQYYEKEERGRGNFPDRFSARQFPNYSSELNVNALLLGDSALYLCASSWTSGYNEQFFGPGTRLTVL.

CDR3 in DNA: TGTGCCAGCGGCCTTAACCTACGACAGAATAACTATGGCTACACCTTC. This codes for CASGLNLRQNNYGYTF. The V call is TRBV28, the J call TRBJ1-2, with D possibly matching TRBD1 (5 bases). The length of the CDR3 is 16 residues. With 8 bases removed from V and 1 base from J, the gap between germline ends came to 20 bases. Germline V gene lookup returns CDR1 MDHEN and CDR2 SYDVKM.

As regards this clone: Compared with germline, one end of the junction differs, possibly owing to a read error. The chain is built from TRBV2 and TRBJ1-1, with a possible D match to TRBD1 (6 bases). The germline V gene encodes CDR1 SNHLY and CDR2 FYNNEI. The CDR3 is 13 amino acids. In nucleotides, the CDR3 is TGTGCCAGCAGCGGAACAGGGAACCCTGAAGCTTTCTTT. It encodes CASSGTGNPEAFF.

J is TRBJ2-7 and V is TRBV11-3; 9 positions agree with TRBD1. The CDR3 extends over 15 amino acids. Germline V CDR1 and CDR2: SGHNT, YENEEA. Trimming at V came to 3 bases and at J to 3 bases, leaving 6 bases not matched to a gene. The CDR3 DNA reads TGTGCCAGCAGCTTCAGACCGGGACAGGGCTACGAGCAGTACTTC. Its translation: CASSFRPGQGYEQYF.

This clone was observed a few times. This chain joins TRBV6-1 and TRBJ1-5; a possible D gene is TRBD1 (6 bases). The V end lost 8 bases, the J end lost 0 bases, and 11 bases lay between the germline ends. CDR3 size: 14 residues. CDR1 and CDR2 (germline): MNHNS, SASEGT. The CDR3 sequence is CASRDIFSNQPQHF. The CDR3 region has the DNA TGTGCCAGCCGGGACATTTTTAGCAATCAGCCCCAGCATTTT.

This chain connects TRBV18 to TRBJ1-2; D gene uncertain. The CDR3 has 16 residues. The germline V gene has CDR1 KGHSH and CDR2 LQKENI. The ends were cut back, 2 bases at V and 1 base at J, with 14 bases in the middle. This chain's CDR3 is CASSPSGGNNNYGYTF. DNA for the CDR3: TGTGCCAGCTCACCAAGCGGCGGCAACAATAACTATGGCTACACCTTC.

V usage is TRBV5-8 and J usage is TRBJ2-5; 8 nucleotides agree with TRBD2. Germline trimming cut 1 base from V and 4 bases from J; bases unmatched to any gene: 12. This CDR3 comprises 17 residues. CDR1 and CDR2 (germline): SGHTS, YDEGEE. The CDR3 protein is CASSLRAPGGPGETQYF. CDR3 bases: TGTGCCAGCAGCTTGAGAGCCCCGGGGGGGCCGGGAGAGACCCAGTACTTC.

The V gene is TRBV7-8, the J gene TRBJ1-2; 7 nucleotides align to TRBD1. CDR1 and CDR2 (germline): SGHVS, FQNEAQ. This CDR3 has 15 residues. The trim removed 5 bases at V and 2 bases at J, leaving 8 bases unmatched. This chain's CDR3 is CASSLRDSGNYGYTF. In DNA, the CDR3 is TGTGCCAGCAGCCTCCGGGACAGCGGCAACTATGGCTACACCTTC.

The V and J genes are TRBV27 and TRBJ1-4; a weak D match, TRBD1 (5 bases). Per the germline V gene, CDR1 is MNHEY and CDR2 is SMNVEV (reference sequence). Trimming left V 2 bases short and J 10 bases short, with 14 bases between. The CDR3 is 14 amino acids. Written as DNA, the CDR3 is TGTGCCAGCAGTTTAGGGTCCCCGGGGGGAAAACTGTTTTTT. Protein product: CASSLGSPGGKLFF. Complete variable domain (other parts from reference TRBV27 and TRBJ1-4): EAQVTQNPRYLITVTGKKLTVTCSQNMNHEYMSWYRQDPGLGLRQIYYSMNVEVTDKGDVPEGYKVSRKEKRNFPLILESPSPNQTSLYFCASSLGSPGGKLFFGSGTQLSVL.

In this sample, this clone turned up a few times. This chain uses TRBV25-1 with TRBJ2-1, with 8 nucleotides matching TRBD2. The CDR3 length is 13 residues. V lost 6 bases and J lost 10; bases outside the gene matches: 8. Germline values: CDR1 MGHDK, CDR2 SYGVNS. The CDR3 DNA is TGTGCCAGCAGGGCAAGCGGGAGAGGCGAGCAGTTCTTC. Translating it yields CASRASGRGEQFF.

The chain carries TRBV10-3 and TRBJ2-3; D possibly corresponds to TRBD2 (6 bases). Germline lookup yields CDR1 ENHRY and CDR2 SYGVKD. V was clipped by 6 bases and J by 1 base, with 17 bases between them. This CDR3 region has 16 residues. The CDR3 reads CAIRLDRGVGTDTQYF. CDR3 bases: TGTGCCATCAGGCTCGATCGCGGGGTCGGCACAGATACGCAGTATTTT.

J is TRBJ1-1 and V is TRBV2, with D perhaps matching TRBD1 (6 bases). Germline loops: CDR1 SNHLY, CDR2 FYNNEI. This CDR3 has 14 residues. V dropped 5 bases and J dropped 2 bases, with 12 bases sitting between them. The CDR3 sequence is CASSPGHFNTEAFF. CDR3 DNA: TGTGCCAGCAGTCCGGGACACTTTAACACTGAAGCTTTCTTT.

V gene TRBV2 combines with J gene TRBJ1-1; D unclear. CDR3 length: 11 residues. Per the germline V gene, CDR1 is SNHLY and CDR2 is FYNNEI. V lost 4 bases and J 9 bases, leaving 9 bases between the germline ends. The CDR3 DNA is TGTGCCAGCAGTGTAGTACAGCAAGCTTTCTTT. Its translation: CASSVVQQAFF.

The chain links TRBV10-3 to TRBJ2-2; 9 positions agree with TRBD2. The ends lost 2 bases at V and 7 bases at J; junction bases unmatched: 8. Germline CDR1 reads ENHRY; CDR2 reads SYGVKD. This CDR3 has 16 amino acids. CDR3 residues: CAISEDSGRLSGELFF. The CDR3 nucleotides are TGTGCCATCAGTGAGGACAGCGGGAGGTTGAGCGGGGAGCTGTTTTTT.

The chain recombines TRBV28 with TRBJ1-4; D is unclear. V shed 6 bases and J shed 6 bases, with 11 bases lying between them. The germline V gene has CDR1 MDHEN and CDR2 SYDVKM. The CDR3 is 13 residues long. CDR3 sequence reads: CASRMSLDEKLFF. The CDR3 bases are TGTGCCAGCAGAATGTCGCTAGATGAAAAACTGTTTTTT.

The rearrangement links TRBV7-8 to TRBJ1-2, with D possibly matching TRBD1 (6 bases). This CDR3 comprises 14 residues. The V and J ends lost 4 bases and 4 bases respectively, with 13 bases between them. From germline, CDR1 is SGHVS and CDR2 FQNEAQ. CDR3 DNA: TGTGCCAGCAGCTACCAAGGACAGTTCTATGGCTACACCTTC. It translates to CASSYQGQFYGYTF.

The gene calls are TRBV5-6 and TRBJ2-1; possibly TRBD1 for D (6 bases). The CDR3 extends over 17 amino acids. Between the trimmed V and J ends, which lost 4 bases and 0 bases, there was a span of 17 bases. The V gene's germline CDR1 is SGHDT and CDR2 YYEEEE. CDR3 sequence reads: CASSAHVGASSYNEQFF. Written as DNA, the CDR3 is TGTGCCAGCAGCGCCCACGTGGGGGCTAGCTCCTACAATGAGCAGTTCTTC.

This clone appeared a few times. The V gene is TRBV29-1, the J gene TRBJ2-1, with 10 bases matching TRBD2. Looked up from germline, CDR1 is SQVTM and CDR2 is ANQGSEA. Trimming took 4 bases from V and 12 from J; bases not matched to a gene: 6. The CDR3 is 12 amino acids. The CDR3 loop is CSVVRLAGVQFF. The CDR3 DNA sequence: TGCAGCGTTGTGCGGCTAGCGGGAGTGCAGTTCTTC.

J is TRBJ2-5 and V is TRBV5-8; D is perhaps TRBD2 (5 bases). Trimming cost V 5 bases and J 0 bases, with 14 bases left between them. Germline lookup yields CDR1 SGHTS and CDR2 YDEGEE. The CDR3 spans 15 residues. DNA of the CDR3: TGTGCCAGCAGTTTTGAGGGTGGTAACCAAGAGACCCAGTACTTC. This codes for CASSFEGGNQETQYF.

V usage is TRBV4-1 and J usage is TRBJ1-3; D not certain. With 0 bases removed from V and 0 bases from J, the gap between germline ends came to 12 bases. The CDR3 loop spans 17 amino acids. The germline gives CDR1 MGHRA, CDR2 YSYEKL. CDR3 bases: TGCGCCAGCAGCCAAGAGTCGAGGGCTTTCTCTGGAAACACCATATATTTT. This sequence encodes CASSQESRAFSGNTIYF.

The rearrangement uses TRBV10-3 and TRBJ1-5; D is ambiguous. Per the germline V gene, CDR1 is ENHRY and CDR2 is SYGVKD. This CDR3 contains 13 residues. V lost 10 bases and J lost 5, with 15 bases in between. The CDR3 DNA reads as TGTGCCACCGGACGGGAGGTCGATCAGCCCCAGCATTTT. It specifies CATGREVDQPQHF.